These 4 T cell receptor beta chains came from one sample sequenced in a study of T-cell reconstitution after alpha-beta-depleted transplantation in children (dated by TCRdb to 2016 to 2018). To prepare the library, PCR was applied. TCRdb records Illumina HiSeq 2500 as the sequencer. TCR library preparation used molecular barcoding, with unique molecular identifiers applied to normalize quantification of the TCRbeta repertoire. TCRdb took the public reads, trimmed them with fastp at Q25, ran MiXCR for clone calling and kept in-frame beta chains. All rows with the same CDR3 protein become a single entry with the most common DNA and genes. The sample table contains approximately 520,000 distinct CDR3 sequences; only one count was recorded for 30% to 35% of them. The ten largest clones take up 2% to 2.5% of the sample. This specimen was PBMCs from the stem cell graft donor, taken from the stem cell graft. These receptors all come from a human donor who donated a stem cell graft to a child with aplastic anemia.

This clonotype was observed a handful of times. The CDR3 nucleotides are TGTGCTAGTGGTTTGTCAGGGGGGGTCCGAGATTCACCCCTCCACTTT. This translates into CASGLSGGVRDSPLHF. The chain has TRBV12-5 and TRBJ1-6, with 7 positions matching TRBD1. J was trimmed by 8 bases and V by 2 bases; bases with no gene match: 9. The CDR3 is 16 amino acids. Per the germline V gene, CDR1 is LGHNT and CDR2 is FRNRAP.

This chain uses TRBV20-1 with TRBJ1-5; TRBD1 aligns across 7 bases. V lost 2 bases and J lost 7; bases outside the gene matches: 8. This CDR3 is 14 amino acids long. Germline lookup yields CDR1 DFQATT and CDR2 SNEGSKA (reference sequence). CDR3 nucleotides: TGCAGTGCTAGACCCGGACAGGATGGACAGCCCCAGCATTTT. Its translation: CSARPGQDGQPQHF.

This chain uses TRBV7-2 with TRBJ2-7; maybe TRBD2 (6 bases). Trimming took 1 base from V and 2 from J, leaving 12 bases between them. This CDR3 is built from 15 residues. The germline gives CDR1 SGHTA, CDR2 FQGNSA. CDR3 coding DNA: TGTGCCAGCAGCTTAGGTAGCGAGCGGGCCTACGAGCAGTACTTC. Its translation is CASSLGSERAYEQYF.

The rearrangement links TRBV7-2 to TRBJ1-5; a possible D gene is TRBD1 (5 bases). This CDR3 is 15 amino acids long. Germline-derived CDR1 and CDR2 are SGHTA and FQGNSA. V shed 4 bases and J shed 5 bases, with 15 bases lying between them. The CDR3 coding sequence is TGTGCCAGCAGCTCCGCCTTGGGGGAGGATCAGCCCCAGCATTTT. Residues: CASSSALGEDQPQHF. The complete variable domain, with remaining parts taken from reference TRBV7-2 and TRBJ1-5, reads GAGVSQSPSNKVTEKGKDVELRCDPISGHTALYWYRQSLGQGLEFLIYFQGNSAPDKSGLPSDRFSAERTGGSVSTLTIQRTQQEDSAVYLCASSSALGEDQPQHFGDGTRLSIL.